This entry lists 22 T cell receptor beta chains sequenced from one sample in a study of CD8 T cells in ankylosing spondylitis. General study results and limits: Blood from ankylosing spondylitis patients appeared to carry a characteristic roughly eight-variant TCR beta motif.

TCRdb processed the 5' RACE reads anew with MiXCR; each CDR3 protein has one entry. The table includes roughly 700,000 distinct CDR3 sequences, under 20% detected once. No cognate antigen is known for these TCRs. The specimen sequenced was blood, either unsorted or a sorted T cell fraction (not recorded which). The receptor set was obtained from a male donor with ankylosing spondylitis.

In this sample, this clonotype turned up a few times. This chain joins TRBV29-1 and TRBJ2-7, with D possibly matching TRBD2 (5 bases). The V and J ends lost 0 bases and 3 bases respectively, with 9 bases between them. Per germline, CDR1 SQVTM and CDR2 ANQGSEA. This CDR3 has 13 amino acids. The DNA for the CDR3 is TGCAGCGTTGAAGATTCACTAGACTACGAGCAGTACTTC. It translates to CSVEDSLDYEQYF.

J is TRBJ1-5 and V is TRBV28; tentatively, D is TRBD1 (5 bases). CDR1 and CDR2 from the germline V gene are MDHEN and SYDVKM. The CDR3 sequence is 13 residues long. Trimming took off 2 bases at V and 8 bases at J, with 10 bases between the two ends. DNA for the CDR3: TGTGCCAGCAGTTTAGGGGGTATAAAGCCCCAGCATTTT. Its protein is CASSLGGIKPQHF.

This chain uses TRBV15 with TRBJ2-7; tentative D call: TRBD2 (5 bases). Per the germline V gene, CDR1 is LNHNV and CDR2 is YYDKDF (reference sequence). Trimming took 7 bases from V and 1 from J, leaving 17 bases between them. The length of the CDR3 is 15 residues. CDR3 sequence reads: CATTPGGGGSYEQYF. In DNA form, the CDR3 reads TGTGCCACCACCCCGGGCGGTGGAGGATCCTACGAGCAGTACTTC.

The CDR3 protein is CASFRTGGGTEAFF. CDR3 coding DNA: TGTGCCAGCTTTCGGACAGGGGGTGGAACTGAAGCTTTCTTT. The chain couples TRBV12-3 or TRBV12-4 to TRBJ1-1, with 10 positions matching TRBD1. V lost 8 bases, J lost 5 bases, and 8 bases stayed unmatched. The CDR3 runs 14 residues.

This clonotype was observed a few times. The genes are TRBV3-1 and TRBJ1-5, with D tentatively TRBD1 (5 bases). CDR1 is LGHDT, CDR2 YNNKEL, per germline (reference sequence). The CDR3 has 14 residues. Deletions cut 1 base from V and 7 bases from J, with 11 bases between. DNA for the CDR3: TGTGCCAGCAGCCAAGGAGAGGGGAGCCAGCCCCAGCATTTT. Residues: CASSQGEGSQPQHF.

J is TRBJ1-5 and V is TRBV20-1; TRBD1 is a possible D gene (6 bases). Trimming removed 2 bases from V and 0 bases from J, with 11 bases in between. The CDR3 is made up of 15 amino acids. Germline values: CDR1 DFQATT, CDR2 SNEGSKA (reference sequence). CDR3 sequence reads: CSARPWTDSNQPQHF. The DNA of the CDR3 is TGCAGTGCTAGACCCTGGACAGATAGCAATCAGCCCCAGCATTTT.

The genes are TRBV20-1 and TRBJ1-2; TRBD1 matches 9 bases. After removal of 4 bases from V and 8 bases from J, the junction contained 5 bases not matched to a gene. In germline, CDR1 is DFQATT, CDR2 SNEGSKA (reference sequence). There are 12 residues in the CDR3. Written as DNA, the CDR3 is TGCAGTGCTAAGGGGACAGGGAGCGGCTACACCTTC. Translation gives CSAKGTGSGYTF.

The J gene is TRBJ1-1, the V gene TRBV24-1; no reliable D call. CDR3 size: 10 residues. Germline CDR1 and CDR2: KGHDR and SFDVKD. The V end was cut by 12 bases, the J end by 11 bases, with 15 bases between. The CDR3: CAPRGVDAFF. In nucleotides, the CDR3 is TGTGCCCCCCGAGGAGTGGACGCTTTCTTT.

Of note for this clonotype: The junction departs from germline at one end; a sequencing error may be responsible. The chain has TRBV4-2 and TRBJ1-1; D call uncertain. The CDR3 is made up of 16 amino acids. Germline V gene data show CDR1 as LGHNA and CDR2 as YNFKEQ. Here the CDR3 DNA reads TGTGCCAGCAGCCGGGTTGGCGGATTTCGGAACACTGAACCTTTCTTT. Translated: CASSRVGGFRNTEPFF.

The chain uses TRBV3-1 and TRBJ2-3, with TRBD2 identical over 8 bases. CDR1 and CDR2 from the germline V gene are LGHDT and YNNKEL (reference sequence). V was clipped by 2 bases and J by 9 bases; unmatched bases: 4. The CDR3 covers 13 residues. The CDR3, as DNA: TGTGCCAGCAGCCAATTCCTAGCGGGCACGCAGTATTTT. Its protein is CASSQFLAGTQYF.

This clonotype was seen at least ten times. This chain connects TRBV2 to TRBJ2-1; the D gene could be TRBD1 or TRBD2 (5 bases each). V was cut by 7 bases and J by 1 base, with 14 bases left in between. The CDR3 totals 15 residues. Germline V gene data show CDR1 as SNHLY and CDR2 as FYNNEI. The CDR3 region has the DNA TGTGCCAGCATTGGGACGGATCTGTCCTACAATGAGCAGTTCTTC. Protein: CASIGTDLSYNEQFF.

This clonotype was detected only a few times. The chain couples TRBV29-1 to TRBJ2-1, with D perhaps TRBD2 (5 bases). CDR1 is SQVTM, CDR2 ANQGSEA, per germline. V lost 7 bases to trimming and J lost 3 bases, with 13 bases between them. The CDR3 has 13 residues. CDR3 amino acids: CSATAGDYNEQFF. In DNA, the CDR3 is TGCAGCGCCACCGCCGGGGACTACAATGAGCAGTTCTTC.

In its sample, this clonotype was seen many times. This chain's CDR3 is CSARVLPSGSNYEQFF. Here the CDR3 DNA reads TGCAGTGCTAGAGTTCTGCCTAGCGGGAGTAACTATGAGCAGTTCTTC. The genes are TRBV20-1 and TRBJ2-1; TRBD2 agrees at 10 bases. CDR3 length: 16 residues. V shed 1 base, J shed 8 bases, and the junction held 11 bases outside the gene matches. Looked up from germline, CDR1 is DFQATT and CDR2 is SNEGSKA (reference sequence).

A few counts support this clonotype. The chain uses TRBV25-1 and TRBJ2-5; TRBD1 matches 8 bases. This CDR3 spans 14 amino acids. Unmatched junction bases numbered 5, after V lost 3 bases and J lost 5 bases. The germline gives CDR1 MGHDK, CDR2 SYGVNS. CDR3 nucleotides: TGTGCCAGCAGTGACTCGGACAGGGTTGAGACCCAGTACTTC. Its protein product is CASSDSDRVETQYF.

This clonotype was observed a handful of times. The chain recombines TRBV12-3 or TRBV12-4 with TRBJ2-7, with D perhaps TRBD2 (5 bases). The CDR3 has 14 amino acids. Deletions cut 5 bases from V and 4 bases from J, with 15 bases between. The CDR3 bases are TGTGCCAGCAGTCCGCCCGGGATCCCATACGAGCAGTACTTC. Its protein is CASSPPGIPYEQYF.

This clonotype has more than one count but fewer than ten. The chain combines TRBV6-5 with TRBJ1-1; the D is unclear. Deletions cut 8 bases from V and 3 bases from J, with 7 bases between. The CDR3 is 11 residues long. Germline loops: CDR1 MNHEY, CDR2 SVGAGI. The CDR3 DNA follows: TGTGCCAGCCAAGGTGACACTGAAGCTTTCTTT. The encoded protein is CASQGDTEAFF.

This clonotype was seen a few times. The chain employs TRBV14 and TRBJ2-2; no definite D call. Germline CDR1 is SGHDN and CDR2 is FVKESK. The CDR3 covers 11 residues. The V gene lost 1 base and the J gene lost 13 bases, with 7 bases spanning the gap. CDR3 sequence reads: CASSQAAGLFF. The DNA of the CDR3 is TGTGCCAGCAGCCAAGCAGCCGGGCTGTTTTTT. Full variable domain (rest looked up from reference TRBV14 and TRBJ2-2): EAGVTQFPSHSVIEKGQTVTLRCDPISGHDNLYWYRRVMGKEIKFLLHFVKESKQDESGMPNNRFLAERTGGTYSTLKVQPAELEDSGVYFCASSQAAGLFFGEGSRLTVL.

This clonotype was counted a few times. V and J are TRBV29-1 and TRBJ1-2; D might be TRBD1 (6 bases). CDR1 SQVTM and CDR2 ANQGSEA come from the germline V gene. The V end was cut by 5 bases, the J end by 2 bases, with 12 bases between. This CDR3 is built from 13 residues. CDR3 protein: CSVYEGGNYGYTF. The CDR3 nucleotides are TGCAGCGTTTACGAGGGGGGGAACTATGGCTACACCTTC.

This clonotype was seen more than once but under ten times. The rearrangement links TRBV2 to TRBJ2-5, with a tentative D call TRBD2 (5 bases). Deletions cut 0 bases from V and 5 bases from J, with 10 bases between. The CDR3 totals 14 residues. Per the germline V gene, CDR1 is SNHLY and CDR2 is FYNNEI. The CDR3 coding sequence is TGTGCCAGCAGTGAAGCGGGAGTCCGGGAGACCCAGTACTTC. It is translated as CASSEAGVRETQYF.

This clonotype was observed once. This rearrangement joins TRBV19 to TRBJ2-2, with D perhaps matching TRBD2 (5 bases). This CDR3 contains 15 residues. Germline assignment: CDR1 LNHDA and CDR2 SQIVND (reference sequence). Trimming took 9 bases from V and 4 from J, leaving 18 bases between them. The CDR3 sequence: CASGGLPSGTGELFF. CDR3 DNA: TGTGCCAGCGGCGGACTCCCGTCGGGCACCGGGGAGCTGTTTTTT.

This clonotype showed up just a few times. The chain has TRBV12-3 or TRBV12-4 and TRBJ1-1; 7 positions agree with TRBD1. V was clipped by 5 bases and J by 10 bases; unmatched bases: 7. The CDR3 is 12 amino acids. The CDR3 sequence is CASSPGTVRAFF. DNA for the CDR3: TGTGCCAGCAGTCCAGGGACAGTCCGAGCTTTCTTT.

This clonotype has just a few counts. This chain connects TRBV5-6 to TRBJ2-3; 11 nucleotides agree with TRBD2. V lost 6 bases, J lost 3 bases, and 6 bases stayed unmatched. The CDR3 has 15 amino acids. Germline V CDR1 and CDR2: SGHDT, YYEEEE. CDR3 loop: CASTPTSGKTDTQYF. As DNA, the CDR3 is TGTGCCAGCACCCCGACTAGCGGGAAGACAGATACGCAGTATTTT.